This is a list of T cell receptor beta chains from one sample in a study of T cell repertoires in aging, cancer and after chemotherapy. TCRdb passed the multiplex PCR reads through MiXCR, listing each CDR3 protein once. The sample lists around 6,000 distinct CDR3 sequences, roughly a quarter occurring once. Sample: blood. These receptor sequences come from a human donor with a blood cancer. CDR3s include the opening cysteine and the closing phenylalanine or tryptophan. The order of the fields is J gene, clone size, V gene, D gene, CDR3 protein, CDR3 DNA. D genes are given only for firm matches. Rows give clone size only sometimes, using once, few, many, or a class for an expanded clone.

J gene: TRBJ1-6
clone size: NA
V gene: TRBV5-5
D gene: TRBD1
CDR3 protein: CASSYLGTDYNSPLHF
CDR3 DNA: TGTGCCAGCAGCTATTTAGGGACAGACTATAATTCACCCCTCCACTTT

J gene: TRBJ2-7
clone size: NA
V gene: TRBV27
D gene: TRBD2
CDR3 protein: CASGQTSGEQYF
CDR3 DNA: TGTGCCAGCGGACAGACTAGCGGCGAGCAGTACTTC

J gene: TRBJ2-3
clone size: NA
V gene: TRBV12-3/TRBV12-4
D gene: TRBD2
CDR3 protein: CASSPRESTDTQYF
CDR3 DNA: TGTGCCAGCAGTCCGCGGGAGAGCACAGATACGCAGTATTTT

J gene: TRBJ1-3
clone size: NA
V gene: TRBV11-2
D gene: NA
CDR3 protein: CASSPTAGGGSGNTIYF
CDR3 DNA: TGTGCCAGCAGCCCGACCGCGGGGGGGGGCTCTGGAAACACCATATATTTT

J gene: TRBJ2-7
clone size: NA
V gene: TRBV4-2
D gene: TRBD2
CDR3 protein: CASSHRGLAGNSYEQYF
CDR3 DNA: TGTGCCAGCAGCCACCGAGGACTAGCGGGGAATTCCTACGAGCAGTACTTC

J gene: TRBJ2-5
clone size: few
V gene: TRBV7-2
D gene: NA
CDR3 protein: CASSVDSRHQETQYF
CDR3 DNA: TGTGCCAGCAGCGTGGACAGCCGACACCAAGAGACCCAGTACTTC

J gene: TRBJ1-1
clone size: NA
V gene: TRBV4-2
D gene: NA
CDR3 protein: CASSQDIAGNTEAFF
CDR3 DNA: TGTGCCAGCAGCCAAGATATTGCAGGGAACACTGAAGCTTTCTTT

J gene: TRBJ2-3
clone size: medium-sized
V gene: TRBV5-4
D gene: TRBD2
CDR3 protein: CASSFNPGGHRYF
CDR3 DNA: TGTGCCAGCAGCTTCAATCCGGGGGGGCACCGGTATTTT

J gene: TRBJ1-1
clone size: NA
V gene: TRBV19
D gene: NA
CDR3 protein: CASSNRERTEAFF
CDR3 DNA: TGTGCCAGTAGTAACAGGGAGAGGACTGAAGCTTTCTTT

J gene: TRBJ2-3
clone size: NA
V gene: TRBV5-1
D gene: TRBD2
CDR3 protein: CASSAYTSGTDTQYF
CDR3 DNA: TGCGCCAGCAGCGCCTATACTAGCGGCACAGATACGCAGTATTTT

J gene: TRBJ2-7
clone size: medium-sized
V gene: TRBV29-1
D gene: TRBD2
CDR3 protein: CSARLAGTYEQYF
CDR3 DNA: TGCAGCGCACGACTAGCGGGGACCTACGAGCAGTACTTC

J gene: TRBJ1-1
clone size: NA
V gene: TRBV7-9
D gene: NA
CDR3 protein: CASSLGGGAFF
CDR3 DNA: TGTGCCAGCAGCCTGGGGGGGGGAGCTTTCTTT

J gene: TRBJ2-2
clone size: large
V gene: TRBV24-1
D gene: NA
CDR3 protein: CATGVNTGELFF
CDR3 DNA: TGTGCCACGGGAGTGAACACCGGGGAGCTGTTTTTT

J gene: TRBJ1-1
clone size: few
V gene: TRBV6-5
D gene: NA
CDR3 protein: CASSSPTGADTEAFF
CDR3 DNA: TGTGCCAGCAGTTCGCCAACGGGGGCTGACACTGAAGCTTTCTTT

J gene: TRBJ1-6
clone size: NA
V gene: TRBV5-6
D gene: TRBD1
CDR3 protein: CASSLAGGTNSPLHF
CDR3 DNA: TGTGCCAGCAGCTTGGCAGGGGGCACCAATTCACCCCTCCACTTT

J gene: TRBJ2-4
clone size: medium-sized
V gene: TRBV5-4
D gene: TRBD1
CDR3 protein: CASSQGTGGNIQYF
CDR3 DNA: TGTGCCAGCAGCCAGGGGACAGGGGGAAACATTCAGTACTTC

J gene: TRBJ2-7
clone size: medium-sized
V gene: TRBV5-4
D gene: TRBD2
CDR3 protein: CASSPRGARTFEQYF
CDR3 DNA: TGTGCCAGCAGCCCGCGGGGGGCAAGAACGTTCGAGCAGTACTTC

J gene: TRBJ1-2
clone size: few
V gene: TRBV20-1
D gene: TRBD1
CDR3 protein: CSARVKTGPYGYTF
CDR3 DNA: TGCAGTGCTAGAGTGAAGACAGGGCCCTATGGCTACACCTTC

J gene: TRBJ2-1
clone size: few
V gene: TRBV5-5
D gene: NA
CDR3 protein: CASSSSGLPSDEQFF
CDR3 DNA: TGTGCCAGCAGTTCCTCGGGACTCCCTTCCGATGAGCAGTTCTTC

J gene: TRBJ2-1
clone size: NA
V gene: TRBV5-1
D gene: TRBD2
CDR3 protein: CASSLLGSGNNEQFF
CDR3 DNA: TGCGCCAGCAGCCTGTTGGGTAGCGGGAACAATGAGCAGTTCTTC

J gene: TRBJ2-2
clone size: NA
V gene: TRBV25-1
D gene: TRBD2
CDR3 protein: CASSPGAGETNTGELFF
CDR3 DNA: TGTGCCAGCAGTCCCGGAGCGGGAGAGACGAACACCGGGGAGCTGTTTTTT

J gene: TRBJ1-6
clone size: medium-sized
V gene: TRBV30
D gene: NA
CDR3 protein: CAWSAGSDSPLHF
CDR3 DNA: TGTGCCTGGAGTGCGGGGTCGGATTCACCCCTCCACTTT

J gene: TRBJ2-1
clone size: medium-sized
V gene: TRBV19
D gene: TRBD2
CDR3 protein: CASRRTSGISEQFF
CDR3 DNA: TGTGCCAGTAGAAGGACTAGCGGGATTAGTGAGCAGTTCTTC

J gene: TRBJ1-3
clone size: medium-sized
V gene: TRBV18
D gene: NA
CDR3 protein: CASSPTGTSGNTIYF
CDR3 DNA: TGTGCCAGCTCACCAACAGGGACCTCTGGAAACACCATATATTTT

J gene: TRBJ2-5
clone size: medium-sized
V gene: TRBV27
D gene: TRBD2
CDR3 protein: CASRASGTETQYF
CDR3 DNA: TGTGCCAGCCGGGCTAGCGGGACGGAGACCCAGTACTTC

J gene: TRBJ2-7
clone size: NA
V gene: TRBV5-1
D gene: TRBD1
CDR3 protein: CASSRTGQGSFLIEQYF
CDR3 DNA: TGTGCCAGCAGCCGAACGGGACAGGGGTCCTTCTTAATCGAGCAGTACTTC

J gene: TRBJ1-2
clone size: few
V gene: TRBV20-1
D gene: NA
CDR3 protein: CSARWENYGYTF
CDR3 DNA: TGCAGTGCTAGGTGGGAAAACTATGGCTACACCTTC

J gene: TRBJ2-5
clone size: NA
V gene: TRBV10-2
D gene: NA
CDR3 protein: CASCEGGETQYF
CDR3 DNA: TGCGCCAGCTGTGAGGGGGGGGAGACCCAGTACTTC

J gene: TRBJ1-2
clone size: medium-sized
V gene: TRBV19
D gene: NA
CDR3 protein: CASTPSGRGEGYGYTF
CDR3 DNA: TGTGCCAGTACCCCCAGCGGCAGGGGAGAGGGCTATGGCTACACCTTC

J gene: TRBJ2-5
clone size: NA
V gene: TRBV5-4
D gene: TRBD2
CDR3 protein: CASSFPRLAGGSETQYF
CDR3 DNA: TGTGCCAGCAGCTTCCCACGACTAGCGGGAGGATCGGAGACCCAGTACTTC

J gene: TRBJ1-6
clone size: NA
V gene: TRBV5-6
D gene: NA
CDR3 protein: CVSSLSLSTISPLHF
CDR3 DNA: TGTGTCAGCAGCTTGAGTCTTAGTACGATTTCACCCCTCCACTTT

J gene: TRBJ2-2
clone size: medium-sized
V gene: TRBV18
D gene: NA
CDR3 protein: CASSPLEDPTGELFF
CDR3 DNA: TGTGCCAGCTCACCACTCGAGGATCCCACCGGGGAGCTGTTTTTT

J gene: TRBJ1-1
clone size: NA
V gene: TRBV21-1
D gene: NA
CDR3 protein: CASGDLNTEAFF
CDR3 DNA: TGTGCCAGCGGGGACCTGAACACTGAAGCTTTCTTT

J gene: TRBJ2-7
clone size: medium-sized
V gene: TRBV29-1
D gene: NA
CDR3 protein: CSVPGPYEQYF
CDR3 DNA: TGCAGCGTTCCGGGACCCTACGAGCAGTACTTC

J gene: TRBJ1-1
clone size: NA
V gene: TRBV19
D gene: NA
CDR3 protein: CASSMARGRANTEAFF
CDR3 DNA: TGTGCCAGTAGTATGGCACGGGGCCGGGCCAACACTGAAGCTTTCTTT

J gene: TRBJ2-1
clone size: NA
V gene: TRBV5-1
D gene: TRBD2
CDR3 protein: CASSLGGGILGNNEQFF
CDR3 DNA: TGCGCCAGCAGCTTGGGGGGAGGGATCCTGGGGAACAATGAGCAGTTCTTC

J gene: TRBJ2-2
clone size: medium-sized
V gene: TRBV6-2/TRBV6-3
D gene: TRBD2
CDR3 protein: CASTTRTSGRAGGELFF
CDR3 DNA: TGTGCCAGCACCACAAGGACTAGCGGGAGGGCCGGCGGGGAGCTGTTTTTT

J gene: TRBJ1-4
clone size: few
V gene: TRBV12-3/TRBV12-4
D gene: NA
CDR3 protein: CASTPGTSTEKLFF
CDR3 DNA: TGTGCCAGCACCCCGGGGACTTCGACGGAAAAACTGTTTTTT

J gene: TRBJ2-1
clone size: medium-sized
V gene: TRBV6-5
D gene: TRBD1
CDR3 protein: CASSLNYNRGGEQFF
CDR3 DNA: TGTGCCAGCAGTCTGAACTATAACAGGGGCGGTGAGCAGTTCTTC

J gene: TRBJ2-1
clone size: few
V gene: TRBV21-1
D gene: NA
CDR3 protein: CASLPTFNEQFF
CDR3 DNA: TGTGCCAGCCTACCCACATTCAATGAGCAGTTCTTC

J gene: TRBJ2-3
clone size: medium-sized
V gene: TRBV6-6
D gene: NA
CDR3 protein: CASSPSADTQYF
CDR3 DNA: TGTGCCAGCAGTCCATCAGCAGATACGCAGTATTTT

J gene: TRBJ2-1
clone size: few
V gene: TRBV20-1
D gene: NA
CDR3 protein: CSARDWRQSSYNEQFF
CDR3 DNA: TGCAGTGCTAGAGATTGGCGACAAAGCTCCTACAATGAGCAGTTCTTC

J gene: TRBJ2-3
clone size: NA
V gene: TRBV7-4
D gene: TRBD2
CDR3 protein: CASSLGGLAGALRTDTQYF
CDR3 DNA: TGTGCCAGCAGCTTAGGGGGACTAGCGGGAGCCCTTCGCACAGATACGCAGTATTTT

J gene: TRBJ2-1
clone size: NA
V gene: TRBV15
D gene: NA
CDR3 protein: CATSRRDFPSGEQFF
CDR3 DNA: TGTGCCACCAGCAGACGGGACTTCCCCTCGGGGGAGCAGTTCTTC

J gene: TRBJ2-7
clone size: medium-sized
V gene: TRBV19
D gene: TRBD2
CDR3 protein: CASSALAGSAYEQYF
CDR3 DNA: TGTGCCAGTAGTGCGCTAGCGGGGTCCGCCTACGAGCAGTACTTC

J gene: TRBJ1-5
clone size: few
V gene: TRBV2
D gene: NA
CDR3 protein: CASSDTGRDQPQHF
CDR3 DNA: TGTGCCAGCAGTGACACCGGAAGGGATCAGCCCCAGCATTTT

J gene: TRBJ2-2
clone size: medium-sized
V gene: TRBV30
D gene: TRBD2
CDR3 protein: CAWSRAGANTGELFF
CDR3 DNA: TGTGCCTGGAGCAGGGCGGGAGCGAACACCGGGGAGCTGTTTTTT

J gene: TRBJ2-5
clone size: NA
V gene: TRBV11-2
D gene: NA
CDR3 protein: CASSLELEGRETQYF
CDR3 DNA: TGTGCCAGCAGCTTAGAACTGGAGGGGCGAGAGACCCAGTACTTC

J gene: TRBJ2-1
clone size: few
V gene: TRBV5-4
D gene: TRBD1
CDR3 protein: CASSLNPGQGESEQFF
CDR3 DNA: TGTGCCAGCAGCCTGAACCCCGGACAGGGGGAGAGTGAGCAGTTCTTC

J gene: TRBJ2-7
clone size: once
V gene: TRBV27
D gene: NA
CDR3 protein: CASSRDGGLGFEQNF
CDR3 DNA: TGTGCCAGCAGTCGGGACGGTGGGCTGGGTTTCGAGCAGAACTTC

J gene: TRBJ1-5
clone size: few
V gene: TRBV7-3
D gene: NA
CDR3 protein: CASSLNSNQPQHF
CDR3 DNA: TGTGCCAGCAGCCTAAATAGCAATCAGCCCCAGCATTTT

J gene: TRBJ2-3
clone size: medium-sized
V gene: TRBV6-6
D gene: NA
CDR3 protein: CASSGKYTDTQYF
CDR3 DNA: TGTGCCAGCAGTGGGAAGTACACAGATACGCAGTATTTT

J gene: TRBJ1-5
clone size: few
V gene: TRBV6-1
D gene: NA
CDR3 protein: CASSELPGNQPQHF
CDR3 DNA: TGTGCCAGCAGTGAACTTCCAGGCAATCAGCCCCAGCATTTT

J gene: TRBJ2-3
clone size: NA
V gene: TRBV5-1
D gene: TRBD1
CDR3 protein: CASSLVGQGTDTQYF
CDR3 DNA: TGCGCCAGCAGCTTGGTCGGACAGGGGACAGATACGCAGTATTTT

J gene: TRBJ2-7
clone size: NA
V gene: TRBV6-5
D gene: NA
CDR3 protein: CASSYGAGRSYEQYF
CDR3 DNA: TGTGCCAGCAGTTACGGGGCAGGGAGGTCCTACGAGCAGTACTTC

J gene: TRBJ1-4
clone size: few
V gene: TRBV18
D gene: NA
CDR3 protein: CASSPRSGGDEKLFF
CDR3 DNA: TGTGCCAGCTCACCACGGTCGGGGGGGGATGAAAAACTGTTTTTT

J gene: TRBJ2-7
clone size: NA
V gene: TRBV15
D gene: TRBD1
CDR3 protein: CSTSRDRTGFYEQYF
CDR3 DNA: TGTTCCACCAGCAGAGATCGGACAGGGTTTTACGAGCAGTACTTC

J gene: TRBJ1-3
clone size: medium-sized
V gene: TRBV5-5
D gene: NA
CDR3 protein: CASSLRVSGNTIYF
CDR3 DNA: TGTGCCAGCAGCTTACGAGTCTCTGGAAACACCATATATTTT